Shown below are 18 T cell receptor beta chains from a single sample sequenced in a study of CXCR3-negative and CXCR3-positive naive CD8 T cells. In preparing the TRB cDNA libraries, 5' RACE with UMI labels was used. After re-calling the 5' RACE reads, TCRdb lists one entry per CDR3 protein, DNA absent. The sample table includes about 24,000 distinct CDR3 sequences. Sequences were obtained from naive CXCR3- CD8+ T cells from blood. Sample subset: CD45RO-CCR7+CD27+CD95- naive CD8+ T cells lacking CXCR3 (TNR3-). These receptors originate from a human donor in good health. Some clones in this sample may be carry-over from other donors' samples.

This chain joins TRBV7-2 and TRBJ2-7; TCRdb proposes TRBD2, but this gene call is untestable without DNA. Germline assignment: CDR1 SGHTA and CDR2 FQGNSA. This CDR3 has 14 amino acids. Here the CDR3 reads CASSSASGLYEQYF.

This chain connects TRBV29-1 to TRBJ2-3. The CDR3 runs to 11 residues. Germline assignment: CDR1 SQVTM and CDR2 ANQGSEA. The CDR3 sequence: CSVEDLYTQYF.

The CDR3 is CSVVLMGNIQYF. The gene calls are TRBV29-1 and TRBJ2-4. In germline, CDR1 is SQVTM, CDR2 ANQGSEA. The CDR3 is made up of 12 amino acids.

The chain employs TRBV10-2 and TRBJ2-5; no DNA is available, so the TRBD1 call from TCRdb remains unchecked. There are 13 residues in the CDR3. CDR1 is WSHSY, CDR2 SAAADI, per germline. CDR3 loop: CASSESAPGAQYF.

This chain joins TRBV20-1 and TRBJ2-1; TCRdb lists TRBD2, though no DNA is available to test this call. The CDR3 has 17 residues. Germline loops: CDR1 DFQATT, CDR2 SNEGSKA (reference sequence). The chain's CDR3 is CSARDPGTSGSMYEQFF.

This chain connects TRBV3-1 to TRBJ1-5; there is no DNA to check the TCRdb D call of TRBD1. Germline assignment: CDR1 LGHDT and CDR2 YNNKEL (reference sequence). The CDR3 is 18 residues long. Here the CDR3 reads CASSPPGQGVWDNQPQHF.

This chain's CDR3 is CSVDGYGWTQETQYF. The V and J genes are TRBV29-1 and TRBJ2-5. Germline V gene lookup returns CDR1 SQVTM and CDR2 ANQGSEA. This CDR3 region has 15 residues.

The CDR3 here is CASSDELLTSSGTGELFF. The rearrangement uses TRBV6-4 and TRBJ2-2; there is no DNA to check the TCRdb D call of TRBD2. Per germline, CDR1 MRHNA and CDR2 SNTAGT. This CDR3 is built from 18 residues.

The chain recombines TRBV5-5 with TRBJ2-5; TCRdb outputs TRBD2, but without DNA this stays unchecked. CDR3 size: 16 residues. Germline V gene data show CDR1 as SGHKS and CDR2 as YYEKEE (reference sequence). The CDR3 protein is CASSLSAGGPGETQYF. Drawing the rest from reference TRBV5-5 and TRBJ2-5, the complete variable domain is DAGVTQSPTHLIKTRGQQVTLRCSPISGHKSVSWYQQVLGQGPQFIFQYYEKEERGRGNFPDRFSARQFPNYSSELNVNALLLGDSALYLCASSLSAGGPGETQYFGPGTRLLVL.

The CDR3 here is CASSLQGVSGNTIYF. The genes are TRBV28 and TRBJ1-3; there is no DNA to check the TCRdb D call of TRBD1. The CDR3 extends over 15 amino acids. CDR1 is MDHEN and CDR2 is SYDVKM in the germline V gene.

V and J are TRBV29-1 and TRBJ2-7. Germline values: CDR1 SQVTM, CDR2 ANQGSEA. The length of the CDR3 is 13 residues. CDR3 sequence: CSVDTRNPYEQYF.

V is TRBV7-6 and J is TRBJ2-7; the D call from TCRdb, TRBD1, cannot be confirmed without DNA. This CDR3 comprises 14 residues. Germline CDR1 is SGHVS and CDR2 is FNYEAQ. The CDR3 reads CASSRAGGPHEQYF.

This chain joins TRBV23-1 and TRBJ2-2. TRBV23-1 is recorded as an ORF, its role being uncertain. The CDR3 sequence is 12 residues long. The chain's CDR3 is CASFRATGELFF.

The J gene is TRBJ1-2, the V gene TRBV27. CDR1 and CDR2 (germline): MNHEY, SMNVEV (reference sequence). This CDR3 region has 14 residues. The CDR3 reads CASSLDGIYYGYTF.

The CDR3 sequence: CASVARNEQFF. The chain employs TRBV5-5 and TRBJ2-1; the D gene TCRdb calls, TRBD1, cannot be checked with no DNA. The germline gives CDR1 SGHKS, CDR2 YYEKEE (reference sequence). This CDR3 has 11 amino acids.

The CDR3 sequence: CASSSSPLLTGFSYEPYF. The V gene is TRBV7-6, the J gene TRBJ2-7; TCRdb calls TRBD1, which cannot be checked without DNA. The CDR3 has 18 amino acids. Germline CDR1 is SGHVS and CDR2 is FNYEAQ.

This sequence joins TRBV5-1 and TRBJ2-3; TCRdb calls TRBD2, which cannot be checked without DNA. Germline V gene data show CDR1 as SGHRS and CDR2 as YFSETQ. The CDR3 spans 14 residues. This chain's CDR3 is CASSLTGSVDTQYF.

The gene calls are TRBV7-8 and TRBJ2-2; TCRdb's D gene call, TRBD1, goes unchecked for lack of DNA. CDR1 and CDR2 from the germline V gene are SGHVS and FQNEAQ. The CDR3 covers 15 residues. CDR3: CASGPTGGDTGELFF.